These T cell receptor beta chains were read from a single sample in a study of blood T cell repertoires in COVID-19. Clones were sequenced by immunoSEQ multiplex PCR, and TCRdb holds only the in-frame ones, with some missing. The top ten hold 25% to 35% of the sample, which has roughly 140,000 clones, approximately 90% seen once. The specimen was peripheral blood. Every receptor here comes from a human donor in a cohort sampled during active COVID-19. Both conserved end residues are part of each CDR3. Each record gives: D gene, V gene, clone size, J gene, CDR3 protein, CDR3 DNA. The D gene is left open where the match is weak. Not every row has a clone size; where given, it reads once, few, many or a size class.

>NA|TRBV9|NA|TRBJ2-6
CASNEGGIPGANVLTF
TGTGCCAGCAATGAGGGGGGGATCCCTGGGGCCAACGTCCTGACTTTC
>NA|TRBV11-1|once|TRBJ2-7
CASSLRGGRLYEQYF
TGTGCCAGCAGCTTAAGGGGGGGCCGATTATACGAGCAGTACTTC
>NA|TRBV12-3/TRBV12-4|NA|TRBJ1-1
CASTSLGLEAFF
TGTGCCAGCACAAGTCTGGGGCTGGAAGCTTTCTTT
>NA|TRBV7-8|NA|TRBJ2-1
CASSLASNEQFF
TGTGCCAGCAGCTTAGCTAGCAATGAGCAGTTCTTC
>NA|TRBV6-5|NA|TRBJ1-6
CASSYSGGNSPLHF
TGTGCCAGCAGTTATTCTGGCGGTAATTCACCCCTCCACTTT
>NA|TRBV7-8|NA|TRBJ2-1
CASSLGRGAHEQFF
TGTGCCAGCAGCTTAGGCAGGGGTGCCCATGAGCAGTTCTTC
>NA|TRBV9|NA|TRBJ1-6
CASSVEAGTRYSSPLHF
TGTGCCAGCAGCGTAGAGGCCGGGACACGTTATAGTTCACCCCTCCACTTT
>NA|TRBV7-2|NA|TRBJ2-7
CASSSHRARYEQYF
TGTGCCAGCAGCTCCCACAGGGCGAGGTACGAGCAGTACTTC
>NA|TRBV5-6|NA|TRBJ2-5
CASSFAGVYQETQYF
TGTGCCAGCAGCTTTGCAGGGGTCTACCAAGAGACCCAGTACTTC
>TRBD2|TRBV7-2|NA|TRBJ2-7
CASSAGLAGGYYEQYF
TGTGCCAGCAGCGCTGGACTAGCGGGGGGGTACTACGAGCAGTACTTC
>TRBD2|TRBV5-4|NA|TRBJ2-5
CASSLLGGLETQYF
TGTGCCAGCAGCTTGCTGGGAGGGTTGGAGACCCAGTACTTC
>TRBD2|TRBV27|NA|TRBJ2-3
CASSPTSGSQYF
TGTGCCAGCAGTCCGACTAGCGGGTCCCAGTATTTT
>TRBD1|TRBV27|NA|TRBJ1-5
CASSSLGQGRGPQHF
TGTGCCAGCAGTTCGCTAGGACAGGGAAGGGGGCCCCAGCATTTT
>NA|TRBV7-8|NA|TRBJ2-1
CASLRGRHNEQFF
TGTGCCAGCCTCAGGGGTCGACACAATGAGCAGTTCTTC
>NA|TRBV3-1/TRBV3-2|NA|TRBJ2-6
CASSQEGGVISGANVLTF
TGTGCCAGCAGCCAAGAAGGAGGGGTTATCTCTGGGGCCAACGTCCTGACTTTC
>TRBD1|TRBV5-1|NA|TRBJ1-5
CASSLEAPTGGNNQPQHF
TGCGCCAGCAGCTTGGAGGCTCCGACAGGGGGAAACAATCAGCCCCAGCATTTT
>NA|TRBV5-1|NA|TRBJ1-2
CASSPNRDGYTF
TGCGCCAGCAGCCCCAACAGGGACGGCTACACCTTC
>NA|TRBV7-3|NA|TRBJ2-5
CASSPVRQETQYF
TGTGCCAGCAGCCCCGTTCGACAGGAGACCCAGTACTTC
>NA|TRBV7-8|once|TRBJ1-2
CASSLVEGRLGYTF
TGTGCCAGCAGCTTAGTAGAGGGCAGGTTAGGCTACACCTTC
>NA|TRBV30|NA|TRBJ1-1
CAWSPGDTEAFF
TGTGCCTGGTCGCCAGGGGACACTGAAGCTTTCTTT
>NA|TRBV6-2/TRBV6-3|NA|TRBJ1-1
CASSLTGITEAFF
TGTGCCAGCAGCCTCACAGGTATCACTGAAGCTTTCTTT
>TRBD1|TRBV30|NA|TRBJ1-5
CAWSRQGQPQHF
TGTGCCTGGAGCCGACAGGGCCAGCCCCAGCATTTT
>NA|TRBV3-1/TRBV3-2|NA|TRBJ1-4
CASSQVALRGEKLFF
TGTGCCAGCAGCCAAGTTGCCCTAAGAGGTGAAAAACTGTTTTTT
>NA|TRBV10-3|NA|TRBJ2-2
CAIRAAANTGELFF
TGTGCCATCAGAGCGGCCGCGAACACCGGGGAGCTGTTTTTT
>NA|TRBV15|NA|TRBJ1-1
CATSRDSRAGSFEAFF
TGTGCCACCAGCAGAGATAGCCGGGCAGGGTCTTTTGAAGCTTTCTTT
>TRBD2|TRBV10-3|NA|TRBJ2-7
CAIRGGLAPFYEQYF
TGTGCCATCAGGGGGGGACTAGCGCCATTCTACGAGCAGTACTTC
>TRBD1|TRBV27|NA|TRBJ1-5
CASSTGGPGPQHF
TGTGCCAGCAGTACAGGGGGCCCTGGGCCCCAGCATTTT
>TRBD1|TRBV18|NA|TRBJ2-2
CASSPPMTGDTGELFF
TGTGCCAGCTCACCACCGATGACAGGGGACACCGGGGAGCTGTTTTTT
>TRBD1|TRBV5-1|NA|TRBJ2-7
CASSLGQGAYEQYF
TGCGCCAGCAGCTTGGGACAGGGGGCGTACGAGCAGTACTTC
>TRBD2|TRBV7-2|once|TRBJ2-1
CASSFRTSGNEQFF
TGTGCCAGCAGCTTCAGGACTAGCGGTAATGAGCAGTTCTTC
>NA|TRBV4-1|NA|TRBJ2-5
CASSKQGLGETQYF
TGCGCCAGCAGCAAACAGGGTCTAGGAGAGACCCAGTACTTC
>TRBD1|TRBV15|NA|TRBJ1-2
CATSREFGTGNYGYTF
TGTGCCACCAGCAGAGAGTTCGGGACAGGGAACTATGGCTACACCTTC
>TRBD1|TRBV19|NA|TRBJ1-4
CASNQDRGSEKLFF
TGTGCCAGTAACCAAGACAGGGGGAGTGAAAAACTGTTTTTT
>TRBD1|TRBV30|NA|TRBJ1-1
CAWSVGTANTEAFF
TGTGCCTGGAGTGTGGGGACAGCGAACACTGAAGCTTTCTTT
>TRBD1|TRBV3-1/TRBV3-2|NA|TRBJ2-1
CASSQDPGQDPYNEQFF
TGTGCCAGCAGCCAAGACCCGGGACAGGACCCATACAATGAGCAGTTCTTC
>NA|TRBV30|NA|TRBJ2-2
CAWSRGPNTGELFF
TGTGCCTGGAGTAGAGGTCCGAACACCGGGGAGCTGTTTTTT
>TRBD2|TRBV9|NA|TRBJ2-1
CASSPVGLAGGSSYNEQFF
TGTGCCAGCAGCCCGGTCGGACTAGCGGGGGGGAGCTCCTACAATGAGCAGTTCTTC
>NA|TRBV7-9|NA|TRBJ1-2
CASSAYYGYTF
TGTGCCAGCAGCGCCTATTATGGCTACACCTTC
>NA|TRBV19|NA|TRBJ2-1
CASNPGGRNEQFF
TGTGCCAGTAACCCCGGGGGGCGGAATGAGCAGTTCTTC
>TRBD1|TRBV7-7|once|TRBJ2-5
CASSLATGKETQYF
TGTGCTAGCAGCTTAGCGACAGGGAAAGAGACCCAGTACTTC
>NA|TRBV5-1|NA|TRBJ1-4
CASSLAQDEKLFF
TGCGCCAGCAGCTTGGCACAGGATGAAAAACTGTTTTTT
>NA|TRBV5-4|NA|TRBJ2-1
CASSSRALEQFF
TGTGCCAGCAGCTCCAGGGCGTTGGAGCAGTTCTTC
>NA|TRBV25-1|NA|TRBJ2-1
CASSETDRLTYNEQFF
TGTGCCAGCAGTGAAACCGACAGGTTAACCTACAATGAGCAGTTCTTC
>TRBD2|TRBV6-6|NA|TRBJ2-5
CASSFPGGQETQYF
TGTGCCAGCAGTTTCCCCGGGGGGCAAGAGACCCAGTACTTC